Below, 23 T cell receptor beta chains from the same sample are listed, as sequenced in a study of control samples from healthy donors and cancer patients. Libraries were prepared by immunoSEQ multiplex PCR; TCRdb keeps only in-frame clonotypes and omits some of them. The sample contains about 220,000 clones, roughly 94% of which appear only once. The sample was blood. These receptors were collected from a man aged 45-60 years in good health.

This chain connects TRBV4-1 to TRBJ1-1; D uncertain. This CDR3 is 15 amino acids long. Trimming stripped 1 base from V and 7 bases from J, with 16 bases between. CDR1 and CDR2 from the germline V gene are MGHRA and YSYEKL. The CDR3: CASSQVVILAGEAFF. CDR3 nucleotide sequence: TGCGCCAGCAGCCAAGTAGTCATATTAGCGGGTGAAGCTTTCTTT.

This chain uses TRBV5-1 with TRBJ2-2; TRBD1 aligns across 11 bases. With V trimmed by 6 bases and J by 4 bases, 11 bases remained unmatched. Germline CDR1 SGHRS, CDR2 YFSETQ. The CDR3 is made up of 17 amino acids. The CDR3 coding sequence is TGCGCCAGCACTGACCGGACAGGGGGCAGGGGCACCGGGGAGCTGTTTTTT. Its protein is CASTDRTGGRGTGELFF.

This chain joins TRBV28 and TRBJ1-6, with D maybe TRBD1 (6 bases). Trimming stripped 5 bases from V and 9 bases from J, with 14 bases between. The germline gives CDR1 MDHEN, CDR2 SYDVKM. The CDR3 has 14 amino acids. CDR3 sequence: CASSASRDTSPLHF. The CDR3 DNA is TGTGCCAGCAGTGCCTCTCGGGACACTTCACCCCTCCACTTT.

J is TRBJ1-2 and V is TRBV2; a possible D gene is TRBD1 (5 bases). The germline V and J ends were trimmed by 4 bases and 4 bases, with 10 bases remaining between them. The CDR3 sequence is 13 residues long. Germline V gene data show CDR1 as SNHLY and CDR2 as FYNNEI. Here the CDR3 DNA reads TGTGCCAGCAGTGTGCAGGGAGCCTATGGCTACACCTTC. Translation gives CASSVQGAYGYTF.

The rearrangement joins TRBV9 to TRBJ1-6; D unclear. The germline V and J ends were trimmed by 4 bases and 8 bases, with 7 bases remaining between them. Per germline, CDR1 SGDLS and CDR2 YYNGEE. This CDR3 region has 12 residues. CDR3 in amino acids: CASSPQHSPLHF. The CDR3 DNA reads TGTGCCAGCAGCCCACAGCATTCACCCCTCCACTTT.

The rearrangement links TRBV2 to TRBJ2-1; D is perhaps TRBD1 (5 bases). Germline V lookup: CDR1 SNHLY, CDR2 FYNNEI. This CDR3 spans 14 amino acids. The V end was cut by 5 bases, the J end by 2 bases, with 10 bases between. CDR3 bases: TGTGCCAGCAGTTCCCCAGGGACCTACAATGAGCAGTTCTTC. Translated, it gives CASSSPGTYNEQFF.

The J gene is TRBJ2-1, the V gene TRBV23-1; TRBD1 aligns across 7 bases. TRBV23-1 is noted as an ORF with a role that remains uncertain. The CDR3 is made up of 18 amino acids. J lost 0 bases, V lost 0 bases, and 8 bases had no gene match. CDR3 amino acids: CASSQSVGQVSSYNEQFF. The CDR3 DNA is TGCGCCAGCAGTCAATCCGTCGGACAGGTCAGCTCCTACAATGAGCAGTTCTTC.

The chain carries TRBV28 and TRBJ1-1, with D possibly matching TRBD1 (5 bases). This CDR3 spans 15 amino acids. V shed 6 bases and J shed 5 bases, with 19 bases lying between them. CDR1 is MDHEN, CDR2 SYDVKM, per germline. The CDR3 sequence is CASRRPVTGGTEAFF. The CDR3 DNA is TGTGCCAGCAGACGACCCGTGACTGGGGGGACTGAAGCTTTCTTT. The full variable domain, its missing parts supplied by reference TRBV28 and TRBJ1-1, is DVKVTQSSRYLVKRTGEKVFLECVQDMDHENMFWYRQDPGLGLRLIYFSYDVKMKEKGDIPEGYSVSREKKERFSLILESASTNQTSMYLCASRRPVTGGTEAFFGQGTRLTVV.

The chain uses TRBV2 and TRBJ2-3; TRBD2 aligns across 9 bases. Germline V gene sequence: CDR1 SNHLY, CDR2 FYNNEI. The CDR3 is 18 residues long. Trimming took 2 bases from V and 2 from J; bases not matched to a gene: 11. This CDR3 is CASSERLAVASFTDTQYF. CDR3 nucleotide sequence: TGTGCCAGCAGTGAAAGACTAGCGGTGGCTTCGTTCACAGATACGCAGTATTTT.

The chain combines TRBV4-3 with TRBJ2-1, with D unresolved. The V gene's germline CDR1 is LGHNA and CDR2 YSLEER. The CDR3 extends over 16 amino acids. The V end was cut by 5 bases, the J end by 0 bases, with 14 bases between. This chain's CDR3 is CASSSLEGDSYNEQFF. In DNA form, the CDR3 reads TGCGCCAGCAGCTCCCTGGAAGGCGACTCCTACAATGAGCAGTTCTTC.

The chain couples TRBV6-5 to TRBJ1-1; D is ambiguous. The CDR3 is made up of 13 amino acids. Between the trimmed V and J ends, which lost 2 bases and 4 bases, there was a span of 8 bases. Germline CDR1 reads MNHEY; CDR2 reads SVGAGI. CDR3 nucleotides: TGTGCCAGCAGTTACAGTGCCGCCACTGAAGCTTTCTTT. It yields the protein CASSYSAATEAFF.

V and J are TRBV10-2 and TRBJ2-7; D is uncertain. Germline lookup yields CDR1 WSHSY and CDR2 SAAADI. The CDR3 runs to 16 residues. The germline V and J ends were trimmed by 0 bases and 0 bases, with 12 bases remaining between them. As DNA, the CDR3 is TGCGCCAGCAGTGAGTCGTGGGCCAGGACCTCCTACGAGCAGTACGTC. As protein: CASSESWARTSYEQYV.

The chain recombines TRBV4-3 with TRBJ2-5; D remains unclear. V lost 0 bases and J 5 bases, leaving 13 bases between the germline ends. The CDR3 is 15 amino acids. The V gene's germline CDR1 is LGHNA and CDR2 YSLEER. In DNA form, the CDR3 reads TGCGCCAGCAGCCAAGATTGGATAGCTGGGGAGACCCAGTACTTC. Protein: CASSQDWIAGETQYF.

With regard to this clone: Other DNA sequences of this sample code for an identical CDR3. The V call is TRBV5-1, the J call TRBJ1-3; the D gene is possibly TRBD1 (5 bases). The germline V and J ends were trimmed by 0 bases and 0 bases, with 7 bases remaining between them. CDR3 length: 15 residues. Germline CDR1 is SGHRS and CDR2 is YFSETQ. The CDR3 DNA sequence: TGCGCCAGCAGCTTGGCCGGGGGCTCTGGAAACACCATATATTTT. As protein: CASSLAGGSGNTIYF.

The rearrangement joins TRBV2 to TRBJ1-5; maybe TRBD1 (6 bases). Per germline, CDR1 SNHLY and CDR2 FYNNEI. V shed 1 base and J shed 7 bases, with 14 bases lying between them. The CDR3 has 15 residues. The CDR3 is CASSEDTRGTQPQHF. Here the CDR3 DNA reads TGTGCCAGCAGTGAAGATACCAGGGGAACGCAGCCCCAGCATTTT.

In its sample, this clone was seen once. The CDR3 is CASSLVRGADYGYTF. For the CDR3, the DNA is TGCGCCAGCAGCTTGGTCCGTGGGGCGGACTATGGCTACACCTTC. The V call is TRBV5-1, the J call TRBJ1-2, with D perhaps TRBD1 (5 bases). Germline lookup yields CDR1 SGHRS and CDR2 YFSETQ. Trimming took 0 bases from V and 3 from J, leaving 12 bases between them. This CDR3 has 15 residues.

V usage is TRBV28 and J usage is TRBJ1-2, with TRBD1 identical over 8 bases. The CDR3 is made up of 14 amino acids. J lost 8 bases, V lost 5 bases, and 10 bases had no gene match. Germline CDR1 MDHEN, CDR2 SYDVKM. DNA for the CDR3: TGTGCCAGCAGTCCTTTTAGAACAGGGGGAGGCTACACCTTC. Translating it yields CASSPFRTGGGYTF.

The chain joins TRBV5-1 to TRBJ1-1; D may be TRBD1 (5 bases). V lost 1 base to trimming and J lost 1 base, with 11 bases between them. The germline V gene has CDR1 SGHRS and CDR2 YFSETQ. This CDR3 is 15 amino acids long. The CDR3 here is CASSLSTTANTEAFF. In DNA, the CDR3 is TGCGCCAGCAGCTTGTCCACGACAGCGAACACTGAAGCTTTCTTT. The complete variable domain, with remaining parts taken from reference TRBV5-1 and TRBJ1-1, reads KAGVTQTPRYLIKTRGQQVTLSCSPISGHRSVSWYQQTPGQGLQFLFEYFSETQRNKGNFPGRFSGRQFSNSRSEMNVSTLELGDSALYLCASSLSTTANTEAFFGQGTRLTVV.

This rearrangement joins TRBV7-2 to TRBJ2-7; TRBD1 matches at 7 bases. The J segment lost 2 bases and the V segment lost 5 bases, leaving 6 bases of the junction unmatched. Germline CDR1 and CDR2: SGHTA and FQGNSA. CDR3 size: 14 residues. This CDR3 reads CASSEGQLPYEQYF. CDR3 nucleotide sequence: TGTGCCAGCAGCGAGGGACAGCTTCCCTACGAGCAGTACTTC.

This clone came up once. The chain is built from TRBV28 and TRBJ1-2; D gene ambiguous. The CDR3 consists of 14 residues. CDR1 is MDHEN, CDR2 SYDVKM, per germline. Trimming stripped 2 bases from V and 2 bases from J, with 9 bases between. CDR3 sequence (DNA): TGTGCCAGCAGTTTAAGTGGGGAGAACTATGGCTACACCTTC. It is translated as CASSLSGENYGYTF.

The V call is TRBV28, the J call TRBJ1-5; D is perhaps TRBD1 (5 bases). The ends were cut back, 8 bases at V and 2 bases at J, with 13 bases in the middle. The CDR3 is made up of 14 amino acids. Germline loops: CDR1 MDHEN, CDR2 SYDVKM. This CDR3 is CASAGRVGNQPQHF. The DNA for the CDR3 is TGTGCCAGCGCGGGCAGGGTGGGCAATCAGCCCCAGCATTTT.

The chain recombines TRBV4-1 with TRBJ2-1; D is uncertain. The CDR3 extends over 16 amino acids. V gave up 1 base and J gave up 3 bases, with 13 bases separating them. Germline values: CDR1 MGHRA, CDR2 YSYEKL. The DNA of the CDR3 is TGCGCCAGCAGCCAAGGAGGTGGGCCGAGCTACAATGAGCAGTTCTTC. Translated, it gives CASSQGGGPSYNEQFF.

In the case of this clone: This sample also contains other DNA sequences that code for the same CDR3. The J gene is TRBJ1-1, the V gene TRBV11-2; TRBD1 matches 9 bases. The V segment lost 5 bases and the J segment 4 bases; nucleotides outside the gene matches: 2. The CDR3 contains 13 residues. CDR1 and CDR2 from the germline V gene are SGHAT and FQNNGV. The CDR3 reads CASSLTGGTEAFF. As DNA, the CDR3 is TGTGCCAGCAGCCTGACAGGGGGCACTGAAGCTTTCTTT.